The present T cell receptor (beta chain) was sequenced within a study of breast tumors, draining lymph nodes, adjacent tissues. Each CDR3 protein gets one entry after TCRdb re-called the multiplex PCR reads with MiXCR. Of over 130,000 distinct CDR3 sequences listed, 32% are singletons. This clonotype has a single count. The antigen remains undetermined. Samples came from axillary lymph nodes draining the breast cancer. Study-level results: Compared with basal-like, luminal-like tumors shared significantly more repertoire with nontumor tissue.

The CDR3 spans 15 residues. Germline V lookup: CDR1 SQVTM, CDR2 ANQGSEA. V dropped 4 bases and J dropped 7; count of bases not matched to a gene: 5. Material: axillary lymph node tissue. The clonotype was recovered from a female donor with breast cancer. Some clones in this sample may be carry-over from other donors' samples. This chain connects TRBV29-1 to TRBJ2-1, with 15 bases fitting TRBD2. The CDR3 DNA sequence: TGCAGCGTTGCGGGACTAGCGGGGGGTAGGAATGAGCAGTTCTTC. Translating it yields CSVAGLAGGRNEQFF.